Following are 18 T cell receptor beta chains from one sample sequenced in a study of blood T cell repertoires in COVID-19. Profiled with immunoSEQ multiplex PCR; TCRdb holds only in-frame clones, not every one. The sample consists of roughly 230,000 clones, roughly 84% of them appearing once. The sequenced sample was peripheral blood. Source of these receptors: a man aged 45-65 years with active or convalescent COVID-19.

The V and J genes are TRBV19 and TRBJ1-2; 7 bases map to TRBD1. Germline CDR1 LNHDA, CDR2 SQIVND (reference sequence). The ends lost 6 bases at V and 6 bases at J; junction bases unmatched: 7. The CDR3 spans 13 residues. DNA of the CDR3: TGTGCCAGTAGACGACAGGGAGGAAATGGCTACACCTTC. Translating gives CASRRQGGNGYTF.

This chain uses TRBV6-5 with TRBJ2-7; TRBD1 matches at 7 bases. The germline gives CDR1 MNHEY, CDR2 SVGAGI. Germline trimming cut 0 bases from V and 4 bases from J; bases unmatched to any gene: 9. The CDR3 covers 16 residues. The CDR3, as DNA: TGTGCCAGCAGTTACTCGTGGGACAGTCCGTCTTACGAGCAGTACTTC. Its protein product is CASSYSWDSPSYEQYF.

The rearrangement links TRBV5-1 to TRBJ2-7; D gene uncertain. Germline CDR1 is SGHRS and CDR2 is YFSETQ. The CDR3 spans 11 residues. Trimming stripped 3 bases from V and 7 bases from J, with 8 bases between. In DNA, the CDR3 is TGCGCCAGCAGCTCTTTGAGTGAGCAGTACTTC. Residues: CASSSLSEQYF.

The chain recombines TRBV30 with TRBJ2-7; 8 bases align to TRBD1. V trimming: 1 base; J trimming: 3 bases; junction bases outside the gene matches: 2. In germline, CDR1 is GTSNPN, CDR2 SVGIG (reference sequence). This CDR3 is 13 amino acids long. In DNA, the CDR3 is TGTGCCTGGAGTGGGACAGGGAGCTACGAGCAGTACTTC. Its protein is CAWSGTGSYEQYF.

The V gene is TRBV28, the J gene TRBJ1-6; 7 nucleotides match TRBD1. CDR1 is MDHEN and CDR2 is SYDVKM in the germline V gene. CDR3 length: 15 amino acids. Losses at the gene ends were 5 bases for V and 7 bases for J; bases not matched to a gene: 8. CDR3: CASSTWDSENSPLHF. The CDR3 region has the DNA TGTGCCAGCAGTACCTGGGACAGCGAGAATTCACCCCTCCACTTT.

The CDR3 DNA sequence: TGTGCCAGCAGCCCTCGACGGACAGGGGGCTTGAACACCGGGGAGCTGTTTTTT. This codes for CASSPRRTGGLNTGELFF. The chain uses TRBV3-1 (or the pseudogene TRBV3-2) and TRBJ2-2; 11 bases fit TRBD1. This CDR3 is built from 18 residues. Germline V gene sequence: CDR1 LGHDT, CDR2 YNNKEL (reference sequence). The V gene end was trimmed by 4 bases and the J gene end by 1 base; junction bases not matched to a gene: 8.

This chain uses TRBV6-2 or TRBV6-3 with TRBJ1-4; TRBD1 aligns across 10 bases. With V trimmed by 5 bases and J by 0 bases, 6 bases remained unmatched. In germline, CDR1 is MNHEY, CDR2 SVGEGT. The CDR3 runs to 17 residues. The CDR3 reads CASSLRTGGSTNEKLFF. The CDR3 DNA is TGTGCCAGCAGTCTCCGGACAGGGGGATCAACTAATGAAAAACTGTTTTTT.

The chain joins TRBV7-9 to TRBJ2-3; the match to TRBD2 covers 8 bases. Germline lookup yields CDR1 SEHNR and CDR2 FQNEAQ (reference sequence). With 5 bases clipped from V and 2 bases from J, the junction kept 3 bases outside the gene matches. The CDR3 extends over 14 amino acids. CDR3 nucleotide sequence: TGTGCCAGCAGCGTTAGCGGGAACACAGATACGCAGTATTTT. Translation gives CASSVSGNTDTQYF.

The rearrangement links TRBV6-2 or TRBV6-3 to TRBJ2-3, with D maybe TRBD2 (6 bases). This CDR3 has 18 amino acids. Looked up from germline, CDR1 is MNHEY and CDR2 is SVGEGT. Between the trimmed V and J ends, which lost 5 bases and 3 bases, there was a span of 24 bases. The CDR3 sequence: CASSTVGWRGARTDTQYF. The CDR3 bases are TGTGCCAGCAGTACCGTGGGATGGCGGGGCGCGAGGACAGATACGCAGTATTTT.

The chain combines TRBV5-4 with TRBJ2-1, with 16 positions matching TRBD2. The CDR3 totals 18 residues. CDR1 and CDR2 (germline): SGHNT, YYREEE (reference sequence). V lost 3 bases to trimming and J lost 7 bases; unmatched junction nucleotides: 10. The CDR3 is CASSWPGTSGGVWNEQFF. The DNA for the CDR3 is TGTGCCAGCAGCTGGCCCGGGACTAGCGGGGGGGTATGGAATGAGCAGTTCTTC.

The rearrangement joins TRBV27 to TRBJ1-1; possibly TRBD1 for D (6 bases). Germline V CDR1 and CDR2: MNHEY, SMNVEV (reference sequence). The CDR3 totals 14 residues. The V gene lost 7 bases and the J gene lost 0 bases, with 12 bases spanning the gap. CDR3 in amino acids: CASTPGDMNTEAFF. CDR3 sequence (DNA): TGTGCCAGCACACCAGGGGACATGAACACTGAAGCTTTCTTT.

This clone was found once. The V call is TRBV7-2, the J call TRBJ2-1; TRBD1 is a possible D gene (6 bases). V lost 5 bases to trimming and J lost 9 bases, with 14 bases between them. The CDR3 has 13 residues. Germline CDR1 reads SGHTA; CDR2 reads FQGNSA. CDR3 DNA: TGTGCCAGCAGCACCCACAGGGATACTGAGCAGTTCTTC. Amino acid sequence: CASSTHRDTEQFF.

The rearrangement uses TRBV24-1 and TRBJ1-1, with TRBD1 matching 9 bases. V was clipped by 7 bases and J by 10 bases; unmatched bases: 12. The CDR3 has 14 residues. Looked up from germline, CDR1 is KGHDR and CDR2 is SFDVKD. For the CDR3, the DNA is TGTGCCACCAGAGGGACAGGGAGTTCTCCAATAGCTTTCTTT. This translates into CATRGTGSSPIAFF.

This chain joins TRBV2 and TRBJ2-2; 9 bases agree with TRBD1. In germline, CDR1 is SNHLY, CDR2 FYNNEI. The CDR3 runs to 15 residues. Trimming took 2 bases from V and 7 from J; bases not matched to a gene: 5. The DNA for the CDR3 is TGTGCCAGCAGTGAATGGGACAGGGAATACGGGGAGCTGTTTTTT. The encoded protein is CASSEWDREYGELFF.

CDR3 sequence reads: CASSLSRDRGNTEAFF. The DNA for the CDR3 is TGCGCCAGCAGCTTGTCTAGGGACAGGGGGAACACTGAAGCTTTCTTT. The chain uses TRBV5-1 and TRBJ1-1, with 10 bases identical to TRBD1. Trimming removed 1 base from V and 1 base from J; junction bases left unmatched: 4. In germline, CDR1 is SGHRS, CDR2 YFSETQ. The CDR3 is made up of 16 amino acids.

This clone was picked up one time. The chain combines TRBV25-1 with TRBJ2-5; D possibly corresponds to TRBD2 (7 bases). V gave up 4 bases and J gave up 4 bases, with 13 bases separating them. The germline V gene has CDR1 MGHDK and CDR2 SYGVNS. This CDR3 has 14 residues. The CDR3 loop is CASSVQGGVETQYF. Written as DNA, the CDR3 is TGTGCCAGCAGTGTACAGGGAGGGGTAGAGACCCAGTACTTC.

CDR3 coding DNA: TGTGCCAGCACCCCAGGACTAGCGGGGGGCACAGATACGCAGTATTTT. It encodes CASTPGLAGGTDTQYF. The rearrangement joins TRBV6-2 or TRBV6-3 to TRBJ2-3, with 13 bases that match TRBD2. The CDR3 contains 16 residues. V was clipped by 7 bases and J by 1 base; unmatched bases: 5. Germline V gene lookup returns CDR1 MNHEY and CDR2 SVGEGT.

The rearrangement joins TRBV6-6 to TRBJ2-7, with D perhaps matching TRBD2 (5 bases). The CDR3 runs to 12 residues. V dropped 5 bases and J dropped 5 bases, with 10 bases sitting between them. The germline CDR1 and CDR2 sequences are MNHNY and SVGAGI (reference sequence). Here the CDR3 DNA reads TGTGCCAGCAGTAGGGCGAGGGACGAGCAGTACTTC. Its protein is CASSRARDEQYF.